This T cell receptor (beta chain) was captured in a study of cytomegalovirus exposure and HLA in healthy donors. The PCR contained 60 Vbeta and 13 Jbeta primers. Assay: immunoSEQ multiplex PCR; the TCRdb copy retains only in-frame clones and omits some. The profile shows 150,000 to 200,000 clones, 80% to 90% of them singletons. Germline loops: CDR1 LNHDA, CDR2 SQIVND (reference sequence). The CDR3 is 14 residues long. The V and J ends lost 4 bases and 2 bases, in that order; junction bases with no gene match: 1. This sequence joins TRBV19 and TRBJ1-2; 10 positions match TRBD1. The source is a woman younger than 35 in good health and CMV-seronegative. Source material: PBMCs. CDR3 protein: CASSRGQGNYGYTF. DNA of the CDR3: TGTGCCAGTAGTAGGGGACAGGGGAACTATGGCTACACCTTC.